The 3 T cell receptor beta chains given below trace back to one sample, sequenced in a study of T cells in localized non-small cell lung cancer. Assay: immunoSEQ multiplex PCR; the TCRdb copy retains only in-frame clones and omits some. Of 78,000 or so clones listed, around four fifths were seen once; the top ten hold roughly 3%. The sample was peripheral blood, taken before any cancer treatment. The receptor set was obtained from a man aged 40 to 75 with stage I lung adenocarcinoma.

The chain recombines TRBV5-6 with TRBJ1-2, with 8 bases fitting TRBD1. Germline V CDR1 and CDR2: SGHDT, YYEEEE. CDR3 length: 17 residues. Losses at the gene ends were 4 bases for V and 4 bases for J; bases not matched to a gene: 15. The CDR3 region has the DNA TGTGCCAGCAGCCTCCTTGCGGCAGGGGGCAATAGCTATGGCTACACCTTC. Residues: CASSLLAAGGNSYGYTF.

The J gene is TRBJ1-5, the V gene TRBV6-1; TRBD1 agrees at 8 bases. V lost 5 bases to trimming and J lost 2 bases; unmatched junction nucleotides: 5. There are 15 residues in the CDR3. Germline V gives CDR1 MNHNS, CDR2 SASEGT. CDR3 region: CASSLMGQGNQPQHF. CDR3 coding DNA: TGTGCCAGCAGTCTCATGGGACAGGGCAATCAGCCCCAGCATTTT.

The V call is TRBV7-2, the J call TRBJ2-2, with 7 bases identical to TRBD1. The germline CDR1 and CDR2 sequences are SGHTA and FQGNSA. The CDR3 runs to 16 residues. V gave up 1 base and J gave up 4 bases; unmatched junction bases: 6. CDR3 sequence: CASSLVAGGVTGELFF. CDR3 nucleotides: TGTGCCAGCAGCTTAGTGGCAGGGGGTGTCACCGGGGAGCTGTTTTTT.